Sequencing of this T cell receptor (beta chain) was carried out in a study of blood T cells in healthy people across ages. The CDR3 runs to 13 residues. The V gene end was trimmed by 6 bases and the J gene end by 8 bases; junction bases not matched to a gene: 2. CDR1 is MNHNY, CDR2 SVGAGI, per germline (reference sequence). Turning to this clonotype: Its target is not known.

Regarding the study as a whole: Both higher diversity and more naive CD4+ cells marked long-lived donors when set against aged donors.

The use of a sample-barcoded 5' primer and a J-beta primer mix characterized a second PCR of 7 to 11 cycles. Tags on each cDNA molecule came from a template-switch adaptor with 12 random nucleotides. TCRdb redid the calling of the 5' RACE reads with MiXCR, one entry per CDR3 protein. The sample has about 570,000 distinct CDR3 sequences, approximately 25% seen once. The people who gave samples were healthy Caucasians from Russia, aged roughly 6 to 90. Sequenced: blood. This clonotype originated in a woman in her 70s in good health. V is TRBV6-6 and J is TRBJ2-1; 12 positions match TRBD2. CDR3 sequence reads: CASRGTSGYEQFF. CDR3 bases: TGTGCCAGCAGGGGGACTAGCGGGTATGAGCAGTTCTTC.